The present entry profiles one TCR beta chain with its context. Its antigen is not known. These data come from a study of shared clonotypes between healthy human individuals. Findings and caveats of the study: In contrast to clonotypes shared by all four donors, non-shared clonotypes had lower generation probabilities.

Between the trimmed V and J ends, which lost 3 bases and 2 bases, there was a span of 11 bases. This CDR3 is built from 14 residues. Per germline, CDR1 SEHNR and CDR2 FQNEAQ (reference sequence). The assay ran at deep level. Source study methods: Junction-only immunoSEQ sequences carried no quality scores, so filtering differed. The protocol was immunoSEQ multiplex PCR, while the TCRdb copy is restricted to in-frame clones and leaves out a portion. Clone size and the V and J calls come from that table; the DNA yielded D and trimming. Of 2 million to 2.5 million clones listed, approximately 96% are singletons.

Material: naive CD4+ T cells sorted from blood. Regarding subset: CD45RA+ positively selected. The chain links TRBV7-9 to TRBJ2-7; the D is unclear. The source is a man younger than 35 in good health. DNA for the CDR3: TGTGCCAGCAGCTTGACCGGGTCGGCCTACGAGCAGTACTTC. Translation gives CASSLTGSAYEQYF.